The table lists the clone carrying this T cell receptor (beta chain) with many counts. Antigen: not known. CDR1 is MNHNS, CDR2 SASEGT, per germline. The junction had 5 bases not matched to a gene; V was cut back by 1 base and J by 4 bases. CDR3 length: 16 residues. TCRdb fed the reads into MiXCR, producing one record per CDR3 protein. The sample yields about 140,000 distinct CDR3 sequences, more than 25% seen once. The data originate from a study of T cell repertoires in cytomegalovirus infection. Study-wide context: HLA-B-restricted CMV epitopes that are well studied were used alongside recently identified HLA-C-restricted ones.

General study results and limits: Ex vivo responses were dominated by HLA-C-restricted CMV-specific TCR beta clonotypes.

The sample consisted of CD8+ T cells from cultured PBMCs, taken from culture after CMV antigen stimulation. The rearrangement joins TRBV6-1 to TRBJ2-2; 8 nucleotides line up with TRBD1. The sequence derives from a human donor in good health (CMV status not recorded). Some clones in this sample may be carry-over from other donors' samples. The CDR3 region is CASSEERTGFTGELFF. Written as DNA, the CDR3 is TGTGCCAGCAGTGAAGAAAGGACAGGGTTCACCGGGGAGCTGTTTTTT.